This T cell receptor (beta chain) was documented in a study of control samples from healthy donors and cancer patients. CDR3 length equals 13 residues. CDR1 and CDR2 from the germline V gene are KGHDR and SFDVKD. V lost 0 bases and J lost 3, with 3 bases in between. Assay: immunoSEQ multiplex PCR; the TCRdb copy retains only in-frame clones and omits some. This sample has roughly 130,000 clones, with around 93% found just once. The TCR originated in a man in his forties or fifties with head and neck cancer. The material sequenced was PBMCs. The V and J genes are TRBV24-1 and TRBJ2-3; D call uncertain. The DNA of the CDR3 is TGTGCCACCAGTGATTTGGGTACAGATACGCAGTATTTT. Residues: CATSDLGTDTQYF.